Below, 15 T cell receptor beta chains from the same sample are listed, as sequenced in a study of cytomegalovirus exposure and HLA in healthy donors (dated by TCRdb to the late 2010s). Library prep was done by the immunoSEQ multiplex PCR assay. For the multiplex PCR, a mixture combining 60 forward primers for TCR Vbeta segments and 13 reverse primers for TCR Jbeta segments was used. Entries here come from immuneACCESS through TCRdb and include only in-frame sequences with V and J called. Some clones fail to appear in such tables; in the studies checked, an unresolved V gene covers under half of the shortfall, and the cause of the remainder is unknown. The table for this sample lists around 94,000 clones; roughly 71% of them were counted only once. In total, the top ten clones hold 4.9% of the sample. The sequenced material came from PBMCs. The receptor source for this set is a woman between 40 and 55 years old in good health and CMV-seronegative.

The chain uses TRBV9 and TRBJ2-5; TRBD2 matches 11 bases. CDR1 and CDR2 from the germline V gene are SGDLS and YYNGEE. CDR3 length equals 16 residues. V lost 0 bases, J lost 5 bases, and 6 bases stayed unmatched. This CDR3 is CASSVGELAGVETQYF. CDR3 DNA sequence: TGTGCCAGCAGCGTAGGGGAACTAGCGGGGGTGGAGACCCAGTACTTC.

This clone was counted a few times. Since no conserved phenylalanine or tryptophan closes the CDR3, a read error is the likely cause. The chain employs TRBV5-1 and TRBJ1-1, with 8 bases fitting TRBD1. CDR1 is SGHRS, CDR2 YFSETQ, per germline. The CDR3 runs to 14 residues. V was pared by 3 bases and J by 5 bases, with 6 bases of the junction left unmatched. The CDR3: CASSSTGVGTEAFV. CDR3 sequence (DNA): TGCGCCAGCAGCTCGACAGGGGTGGGAACTGAAGCTTTCGTT.

The CDR3 sequence is CASSQPGQGAYEQYF. The CDR3 DNA reads TGTGCCAGCTCACAACCGGGACAGGGAGCCTACGAGCAGTACTTC. This sequence joins TRBV18 and TRBJ2-7; TRBD1 matches at 9 bases. The CDR3 covers 15 residues. V trimming: 4 bases; J trimming: 2 bases; junction bases outside the gene matches: 6. Germline lookup yields CDR1 KGHSH and CDR2 LQKENI.

V usage is TRBV28 and J usage is TRBJ1-1; 8 bases are shared with TRBD1. The germline V gene has CDR1 MDHEN and CDR2 SYDVKM. The CDR3 consists of 13 residues. Trimming removed 7 bases from V and 0 bases from J; junction bases left unmatched: 1. The CDR3 is CASTTGVNTEAFF. In nucleotides, the CDR3 is TGTGCCAGCACGACAGGGGTGAACACTGAAGCTTTCTTT.

This chain uses TRBV5-5 with TRBJ1-6; D possibly corresponds to TRBD1 (6 bases). Trimming took 2 bases from V and 7 from J, leaving 13 bases between them. CDR1 SGHKS and CDR2 YYEKEE come from the germline V gene (reference sequence). This CDR3 is built from 15 residues. DNA of the CDR3: TGTGCCAGCAGCTTCGGGGGGGCAAACAATTCACCCCTCCACTTT. This sequence encodes CASSFGGANNSPLHF.

The chain carries TRBV5-1 and TRBJ1-6, with D hard to call. Germline V gene lookup returns CDR1 SGHRS and CDR2 YFSETQ. Between the trimmed V and J ends, which lost 5 bases and 9 bases, there was a span of 9 bases. The CDR3 is made up of 12 amino acids. Here the CDR3 reads CASREGGSPLHF. In DNA form, the CDR3 reads TGCGCCAGCAGGGAGGGCGGTTCACCCCTCCACTTT.

The chain carries TRBV2 and TRBJ1-4, with 8 bases matching TRBD1. CDR1 SNHLY and CDR2 FYNNEI come from the germline V gene. This CDR3 contains 16 residues. Germline trimming cut 10 bases from V and 3 bases from J; bases unmatched to any gene: 13. The DNA of the CDR3 is TGTGCCACCAAGGGCGATCAGGGGGCATCTAATGAAAAACTGTTTTTT. Translation gives CATKGDQGASNEKLFF.

The genes are TRBV6-1 and TRBJ2-5, with D unresolved. The V gene's germline CDR1 is MNHNS and CDR2 SASEGT. Trimming left V 10 bases short and J 4 bases short, with 19 bases between. CDR3 length equals 14 residues. This chain's CDR3 is CATEKALSVETQYF. CDR3 nucleotides: TGTGCCACCGAAAAAGCGCTTAGTGTAGAGACCCAGTACTTC.

The V call is TRBV6-1, the J call TRBJ2-1; D may be TRBD2 (6 bases). V was clipped by 4 bases and J by 0 bases, with 13 bases between them. In germline, CDR1 is MNHNS, CDR2 SASEGT. The length of the CDR3 is 16 residues. CDR3 loop: CASSVYGGSSYNEQFF. The CDR3 region has the DNA TGTGCCAGCAGTGTCTACGGGGGAAGCTCCTACAATGAGCAGTTCTTC.

The chain is built from TRBV6-5 and TRBJ2-1; maybe TRBD1 (5 bases). Deletions cut 8 bases from V and 0 bases from J, with 14 bases between. This CDR3 comprises 15 residues. In germline, CDR1 is MNHEY, CDR2 SVGAGI. CDR3 sequence reads: CASAKRGHSYNEQFF. As DNA, the CDR3 is TGTGCCAGCGCGAAAAGGGGCCACTCCTACAATGAGCAGTTCTTC.

The chain has TRBV5-1 and TRBJ2-5, with 12 bases lining up with TRBD2. Germline values: CDR1 SGHRS, CDR2 YFSETQ. V was pared by 4 bases and J by 2 bases, with 6 bases of the junction left unmatched. The CDR3 is 16 amino acids. CDR3 sequence (DNA): TGCGCCAGCAGCGTGGAGACTAGCGGGGGACAAGAGACCCAGTACTTC. Its translation: CASSVETSGGQETQYF. The variable domain in full, completed from reference TRBV5-1 and TRBJ2-5, reads KAGVTQTPRYLIKTRGQQVTLSCSPISGHRSVSWYQQTPGQGLQFLFEYFSETQRNKGNFPGRFSGRQFSNSRSEMNVSTLELGDSALYLCASSVETSGGQETQYFGPGTRLLVL.

This clone was seen a single time. The V and J genes are TRBV2 and TRBJ1-2; D is undetermined. V lost 1 base and J lost 2, with 8 bases in between. This CDR3 is 14 amino acids long. Germline assignment: CDR1 SNHLY and CDR2 FYNNEI. The CDR3 bases are TGTGCCAGCAGTGAAGAGGCGGGGAACTATGGCTACACCTTC. It specifies CASSEEAGNYGYTF.

This chain connects TRBV5-4 to TRBJ1-1; 7 nucleotides align to TRBD1. From germline, CDR1 is SGHNT and CDR2 YYREEE (reference sequence). The ends lost 4 bases at V and 3 bases at J; junction bases unmatched: 9. The CDR3 covers 15 residues. CDR3 nucleotide sequence: TGTGCCAGCAGCGCCCGACAGGGTTGGGACACTGAAGCTTTCTTT. Protein: CASSARQGWDTEAFF.

V gene TRBV5-4 combines with J gene TRBJ2-7; 7 nucleotides match TRBD2. The CDR3 has 15 amino acids. Germline-derived CDR1 and CDR2 are SGHNT and YYREEE (reference sequence). Trimming cost V 2 bases and J 1 base; bases outside gene matches: 6. The CDR3 DNA follows: TGTGCCAGCAGCTTAGACGGCGGGGGATCCTACGAGCAGTACTTC. Translated, it gives CASSLDGGGSYEQYF.

In regard to this clone: The identical CDR3 is also encoded by other nucleotide sequences in the sample. The gene calls are TRBV4-3 and TRBJ1-1, with D tentatively TRBD1 (6 bases). CDR3 size: 12 residues. Germline CDR1 is LGHNA and CDR2 is YSLEER. Trimming cost V 1 base and J 11 bases, with 11 bases left between them. The CDR3 is CASSQGGPVAFF. DNA of the CDR3: TGCGCCAGCAGCCAAGGGGGGCCCGTCGCTTTCTTT.